A selection of T cell receptor beta chains follows, all from one sample in a study of blood T cell repertoires in COVID-19. TCRdb's table, derived via immunoSEQ multiplex PCR, lists solely in-frame clones and lacks some. The repertoire includes roughly 140,000 clones, around 90% of them detected once, and about 5.8% sits in the top ten. What was sequenced was peripheral blood. The receptors originated from a human donor in a cohort sampled during active COVID-19. The CDR3 runs from the conserved cysteine through the conserved F or W. A D gene is named only where the DNA matches it firmly. A clone size is listed for some rows: how often the clone was seen (once, few, many), or a class if it is expanded.

V,J,D,size,CDR3,DNA
TRBV7-2,TRBJ2-5,-,-,CASSLTPTGRPKTQYF,TGTGCCAGCAGCTTGACTCCCACAGGGCGCCCGAAGACCCAGTACTTC
TRBV6-4,TRBJ2-3,-,-,CASSELASTDTQYF,TGTGCCAGCAGTGAACTAGCTAGCACAGATACGCAGTATTTT
TRBV9,TRBJ1-5,TRBD1,-,CASSPGQGNQPQHF,TGTGCCAGCAGCCCCGGACAGGGCAATCAGCCCCAGCATTTT
TRBV6-6,TRBJ1-5,-,-,CASSYSNSNQPQHF,TGTGCCAGCAGTTACTCCAATAGCAATCAGCCCCAGCATTTT
TRBV12-3/TRBV12-4,TRBJ2-1,-,-,CASSRGGEQFF,TGTGCCAGCTCACGAGGGGGTGAGCAGTTCTTC
TRBV11-3,TRBJ1-1,TRBD1,once,CASSLSRGQGASAEAFF,TGTGCCAGCAGCCTTTCGAGGGGACAGGGGGCCTCTGCTGAAGCTTTCTTT
TRBV28,TRBJ2-1,TRBD1,-,CASSLLSGGYNEQFF,TGTGCCAGCAGTTTATTGTCAGGGGGCTACAATGAGCAGTTCTTC
TRBV4-2,TRBJ1-6,-,-,CASSQEGRSPLHF,TGTGCCAGCAGCCAAGAAGGGAGGTCACCCCTCCACTTT
TRBV28,TRBJ2-5,-,-,CASSFRPEAGRWETQYF,TGTGCCAGCAGTTTTCGTCCTGAGGCAGGGCGCTGGGAGACCCAGTACTTC
TRBV18,TRBJ2-5,TRBD1,-,CASSPRTGNQETQYF,TGTGCCAGCTCACCAAGGACAGGGAACCAAGAGACCCAGTACTTC
TRBV5-1,TRBJ2-6,-,once,CASSLGREANVLTF,TGCGCCAGCAGCTTGGGACGGGAGGCCAACGTCCTGACTTTC
TRBV21-1,TRBJ2-7,-,-,CASSKRWPF,TGTGCCAGCAGCAAAAGATGGCCCTTC
TRBV19,TRBJ1-1,-,-,CASRPNRVNTEAFF,TGTGCCAGTAGACCCAACAGGGTGAACACTGAAGCTTTCTTT
TRBV5-4,TRBJ1-2,-,-,CASSPRDRVDGYTF,TGTGCCAGCAGCCCACGAGACAGAGTGGATGGCTACACCTTC
TRBV4-2,TRBJ2-1,TRBD2,-,CASSQGTSGSVRRNEQFF,TGTGCCAGCAGCCAAGGGACTAGCGGGAGTGTAAGGAGGAATGAGCAGTTCTTC
TRBV3-1/TRBV3-2,TRBJ2-7,-,-,CASSQGGQTYEQYF,TGTGCCAGCAGCCAAGGGGGCCAAACCTACGAGCAGTACTTC
TRBV2,TRBJ1-2,TRBD1,-,CASGDRGNYGYTF,TGTGCCAGCGGGGACAGGGGTAACTATGGCTACACCTTC
TRBV6-5,TRBJ1-6,-,-,CASRDTYYNSPLHF,TGTGCCAGCAGAGACACATACTATAATTCACCCCTCCACTTT
TRBV18,TRBJ1-2,TRBD1,-,CASSGTEAYGYTF,TGTGCCAGCTCAGGGACAGAGGCCTATGGCTACACCTTC
TRBV10-1,TRBJ2-7,TRBD1,-,CARTPGQSSYEQYF,TGCGCCAGAACCCCGGGACAGAGCTCCTACGAGCAGTACTTC
TRBV6-6,TRBJ2-1,TRBD2,-,CASSPGLAGNNEQFF,TGTGCCAGCAGTCCTGGACTAGCGGGAAACAATGAGCAGTTCTTC
TRBV6-5,TRBJ2-3,TRBD2,-,CASSRGVSTDTQYF,TGTGCCAGCTCCCGGGGGGTGAGCACAGATACGCAGTATTTT
TRBV19,TRBJ2-5,TRBD2,-,CATQRAGGQETQYF,TGTGCCACCCAAAGGGCGGGGGGCCAAGAGACCCAGTACTTC
TRBV10-1,TRBJ2-1,TRBD2,-,CASTRAQRGDYNEQFF,TGCGCCAGCACACGGGCCCAGCGGGGGGATTACAATGAGCAGTTCTTC
TRBV7-9,TRBJ1-3,-,-,CASSLGGVSGNTIYF,TGTGCCAGCAGCTTAGGGGGGGTCTCTGGAAACACCATATATTTT
TRBV28,TRBJ2-7,-,-,CANSLGQFEQYF,TGTGCCAACAGTTTAGGCCAGTTCGAGCAGTACTTC
TRBV20-1,TRBJ2-3,TRBD1,-,CSAREDKTGAGDTQYF,TGCAGTGCTCGTGAAGATAAGACAGGGGCGGGGGATACGCAGTATTTT
TRBV6-1,TRBJ2-3,-,-,CASSEAAGWGTDTQYF,TGTGCCAGCAGTGAAGCAGCAGGCTGGGGCACAGATACGCAGTATTTT
TRBV30,TRBJ1-1,-,-,CAWKEVMNTEAFF,TGTGCCTGGAAGGAGGTCATGAACACTGAAGCTTTCTTT